These 27 T cell receptor beta chains were all obtained from the same sample, sequenced in a study of blood T cell repertoires in COVID-19. This table comes from immunoSEQ multiplex PCR, and its TCRdb copy is limited to in-frame clones, with some not included. The table lists under 200,000 clones, just under 85% of them singletons. The sequenced sample was peripheral blood. These receptors were taken from a woman older than 75 with COVID-19, enrolled during active disease.

The chain is built from TRBV12-3 or TRBV12-4 and TRBJ2-7; 11 bases line up with TRBD1. The CDR3 covers 13 residues. The trim removed 6 bases at V and 5 bases at J, leaving 3 bases unmatched. The CDR3 DNA is TGTGCCAGCAGGGACAGGGGGCGTCACGAGCAGTACTTC. Its translation: CASRDRGRHEQYF.

This rearrangement joins TRBV27 to TRBJ2-7, with TRBD2 as a possible D gene (6 bases). The V end was cut by 1 base, the J end by 1 base, with 11 bases between. The germline CDR1 and CDR2 sequences are MNHEY and SMNVEV (reference sequence). The CDR3 has 15 amino acids. The CDR3 protein is CASSLYGTPSYEQYF. In nucleotides, the CDR3 is TGTGCCAGCAGTTTATACGGGACTCCTTCCTACGAGCAGTACTTC.

The J gene is TRBJ1-6, the V gene TRBV30; 7 bases are a match to TRBD1. CDR1 and CDR2 from the germline V gene are GTSNPN and SVGIG (reference sequence). The CDR3 spans 14 residues. Losses at the gene ends were 2 bases for V and 7 bases for J; bases not matched to a gene: 5. CDR3 protein: CAWSRGDRNSPLHF. The CDR3 DNA sequence: TGTGCCTGGAGTAGAGGGGACAGAAATTCACCCCTCCACTTT.

This rearrangement joins TRBV3-1 (or the pseudogene TRBV3-2) to TRBJ2-5; D unclear. Trimming left V 1 base short and J 7 bases short, with 10 bases between. CDR1 and CDR2 (germline): LGHDT, YNNKEL (reference sequence). The CDR3 has 13 amino acids. The chain's CDR3 is CASSQGPGGTQYF. For the CDR3, the DNA is TGTGCCAGCAGCCAAGGACCGGGTGGGACCCAGTACTTC.

This clone was found a few times. The rearrangement uses TRBV28 and TRBJ2-7; possible D gene TRBD2, 6 bases. Germline CDR1 MDHEN, CDR2 SYDVKM. V was shortened by 6 bases and J by 1 base, with 13 bases between the two germline ends. This CDR3 has 14 residues. As DNA, the CDR3 is TGTGCCAGCAGCTTTGCACGGGGGTCCTACGAGCAGTACTTC. It codes for CASSFARGSYEQYF.

This clone has only one observation. The rearrangement links TRBV2 to TRBJ2-1; TRBD1 is a possible D gene (8 bases). From germline, CDR1 is SNHLY and CDR2 FYNNEI. The CDR3 runs to 14 residues. V was pared by 8 bases and J by 9 bases, with 20 bases between. The CDR3 region has the DNA TGTGCCAGCCGGGGGGACAGGTCATCGGTTGAGCAGTTCTTC. Its translation: CASRGDRSSVEQFF.

This clone was picked up one time. The CDR3 bases are TGTGCCAGCAGCTTCGGGGGAGGGGCAGATACGCAGTATTTT. It encodes CASSFGGGADTQYF. The gene calls are TRBV7-3 and TRBJ2-3; 7 bases match TRBD2. Losses at the gene ends were 3 bases for V and 4 bases for J; bases not matched to a gene: 4. The CDR3 loop spans 14 amino acids. CDR1 is SGHTA and CDR2 is FQGTGA in the germline V gene.

The chain combines TRBV6-4 with TRBJ2-3, with 8 positions matching TRBD2. Trimming removed 2 bases from V and 10 bases from J; junction bases left unmatched: 5. The CDR3 totals 13 residues. Germline V gives CDR1 MRHNA, CDR2 SNTAGT. CDR3 sequence reads: CASSDQRGFAQYF. CDR3 nucleotides: TGTGCCAGCAGTGACCAGCGGGGGTTCGCGCAGTATTTT.

The chain has TRBV27 and TRBJ2-7; 12 bases are shared with TRBD1. Germline trimming cut 5 bases from V and 3 bases from J; bases unmatched to any gene: 5. CDR3 length: 15 residues. Germline V gives CDR1 MNHEY, CDR2 SMNVEV (reference sequence). CDR3 loop: CASSHGDRGLYEQYF. DNA of the CDR3: TGTGCCAGCAGTCATGGGGACAGGGGGCTCTACGAGCAGTACTTC.

The chain couples TRBV19 to TRBJ1-2, with 7 bases lining up with TRBD1. The CDR3 sequence is 15 residues long. Germline CDR1 is LNHDA and CDR2 is SQIVND (reference sequence). Trimming cost V 5 bases and J 2 bases; bases outside gene matches: 8. In DNA form, the CDR3 reads TGTGCCAGTAGTCCACAGGGGAACCTAAACTATGGCTACACCTTC. Protein: CASSPQGNLNYGYTF.

V is TRBV2 and J is TRBJ1-5, with 10 nucleotides matching TRBD1. Germline CDR1 and CDR2: SNHLY and FYNNEI. The CDR3 has 14 amino acids. After removal of 6 bases from V and 6 bases from J, the junction contained 5 bases not matched to a gene. The DNA of the CDR3 is TGTGCCAGCAGCGGGACAGGGGCAACTCAGCCCCAGCATTTT. Amino acid sequence: CASSGTGATQPQHF. Full variable domain (remainder filled in from reference TRBV2 and TRBJ1-5): EPEVTQTPSHQVTQMGQEVILRCVPISNHLYFYWYRQILGQKVEFLVSFYNNEISEKSEIFDDQFSVERPDGSNFTLKIRSTKLEDSAMYFCASSGTGATQPQHFGDGTRLSIL.

The chain has TRBV7-8 and TRBJ2-5, with 7 nucleotides matching TRBD1. This CDR3 has 13 amino acids. CDR1 and CDR2 (germline): SGHVS, FQNEAQ. V lost 4 bases to trimming and J lost 3 bases; unmatched junction nucleotides: 2. Here the CDR3 reads CASSSDREETQYF. Here the CDR3 DNA reads TGTGCCAGCAGCTCAGACAGGGAAGAGACCCAGTACTTC.

V gene TRBV3-1 (or the pseudogene TRBV3-2) combines with J gene TRBJ2-7; tentatively, D is TRBD1 (5 bases). Germline CDR1 and CDR2: LGHDT and YNNKEL (reference sequence). This CDR3 region has 12 residues. Trimming removed 0 bases at V and 6 bases at J, with 6 bases between. CDR3 sequence (DNA): TGTGCCAGCAGCCAAGATCAGGGCGAGCAGTACTTC. Residues: CASSQDQGEQYF.

J is TRBJ2-7 and V is TRBV2, with D possibly being TRBD1 (5 bases). Germline V gene data show CDR1 as SNHLY and CDR2 as FYNNEI. The CDR3 covers 12 residues. The V gene lost 6 bases and the J gene lost 4 bases, with 10 bases spanning the gap. CDR3: CASSSTGYEQYF. The CDR3 DNA is TGTGCCAGCAGCTCTACAGGATACGAGCAGTACTTC.

V is TRBV18 and J is TRBJ2-5; TRBD2 agrees at 8 bases. The junction had 9 bases not matched to a gene; V was cut back by 3 bases and J by 0 bases. CDR1 and CDR2 (germline): KGHSH, LQKENI. The CDR3 runs 17 residues. The CDR3 DNA follows: TGTGCCAGCTCACCCCCAGAAATAGCGGGGTACCAAGAGACCCAGTACTTC. Protein: CASSPPEIAGYQETQYF.

The rearrangement joins TRBV18 to TRBJ1-6, with D possibly TRBD1 on 6 matching bases. The CDR3 totals 15 residues. Germline V gene lookup returns CDR1 KGHSH and CDR2 LQKENI. Trimming pared 1 base from V and 7 bases from J, leaving 11 bases between. For the CDR3, the DNA is TGTGCCAGCTCACCACGCACAGGGAAGAATTCACCCCTCCACTTT. Its translation is CASSPRTGKNSPLHF.

The chain combines TRBV2 with TRBJ1-1; possible D gene TRBD1, 6 bases. Trimming pared 8 bases from V and 0 bases from J, leaving 10 bases between. CDR1 is SNHLY and CDR2 is FYNNEI in the germline V gene. The CDR3 is 13 residues long. The CDR3 nucleotides read TGTGCCAGCGGCACAGGGCTGAACACTGAAGCTTTCTTT. It encodes CASGTGLNTEAFF.

The J gene is TRBJ2-1, the V gene TRBV19, with TRBD2 identical over 10 bases. CDR1 is LNHDA, CDR2 SQIVND, per germline (reference sequence). V lost 6 bases, J lost 6 bases, and 8 bases stayed unmatched. This CDR3 has 15 residues. In DNA form, the CDR3 reads TGTGCCAGTAGGCTAAGCGGGGGGGCGTTCAATGAGCAGTTCTTC. It yields the protein CASRLSGGAFNEQFF.

This clone was seen a single time. V usage is TRBV30 and J usage is TRBJ1-1; a possible D gene is TRBD1 (6 bases). The CDR3 contains 13 residues. The germline CDR1 and CDR2 sequences are GTSNPN and SVGIG (reference sequence). The V end was cut by 3 bases, the J end by 5 bases, with 13 bases between. The CDR3 loop is CAWSYTGWTEAFF. Written as DNA, the CDR3 is TGTGCCTGGAGCTATACAGGGTGGACTGAAGCTTTCTTT.

The chain combines TRBV2 with TRBJ1-1; 8 nucleotides agree with TRBD1. Germline V CDR1 and CDR2: SNHLY, FYNNEI. CDR3 length: 16 residues. V dropped 3 bases and J dropped 3; count of bases not matched to a gene: 9. DNA for the CDR3: TGTGCCAGCAGTGATCGGACAGGGATTAAGTACACTGAAGCTTTCTTT. The encoded protein is CASSDRTGIKYTEAFF.

The rearrangement uses TRBV16 and TRBJ1-4, with a possible D match to TRBD1 (6 bases). V lost 1 base and J lost 0, with 15 bases in between. Germline V CDR1 and CDR2: KGHSY, FQNENV. CDR3 size: 18 residues. The CDR3 sequence: CASSQFGQTAATNEKLFF. CDR3 DNA: TGTGCCAGCAGCCAATTTGGACAGACCGCGGCAACTAATGAAAAACTGTTTTTT.

The rearrangement links TRBV27 to TRBJ2-5; D might be TRBD1 (5 bases). The V gene lost 5 bases and the J gene lost 7 bases, with 17 bases spanning the gap. Germline-derived CDR1 and CDR2 are MNHEY and SMNVEV (reference sequence). The CDR3 is 14 residues long. In DNA, the CDR3 is TGTGCCAGCAGTGATAGGGGCCCGCCGCGGACCCAGTACTTC. It codes for CASSDRGPPRTQYF.

Only one count was recorded for this clone. This chain links TRBV6-5 with TRBJ2-7; 7 bases line up with TRBD1. The CDR3 totals 16 residues. Trimming took 0 bases from V and 4 from J; bases not matched to a gene: 9. CDR1 is MNHEY and CDR2 is SVGAGI in the germline V gene. The CDR3 reads CASSYSSWTGSYEQYF. CDR3 coding DNA: TGTGCCAGCAGTTACTCTTCCTGGACAGGATCATACGAGCAGTACTTC.

The chain has TRBV18 and TRBJ2-1; 10 bases agree with TRBD2. The CDR3 spans 17 residues. Germline V lookup: CDR1 KGHSH, CDR2 LQKENI. V dropped 2 bases and J dropped 3; count of bases not matched to a gene: 7. The CDR3: CASSPALAGVFYNEQFF. The CDR3 coding sequence is TGTGCCAGCTCACCAGCTCTAGCGGGAGTTTTCTACAATGAGCAGTTCTTC.

CDR3 bases: TGTGCCAGCAGTTCCGGGTCCGACTCCTACAATGAGCAGTTCTTC. Its protein product is CASSSGSDSYNEQFF. V and J are TRBV5-5 and TRBJ2-1; D not resolved. V dropped 5 bases and J dropped 0 bases, with 12 bases sitting between them. The CDR3 has 15 amino acids. The germline V gene encodes CDR1 SGHKS and CDR2 YYEKEE (reference sequence).

The chain recombines TRBV6-6 with TRBJ2-7, with D hard to call. This CDR3 has 12 amino acids. Trimming cost V 6 bases and J 0 bases, with 6 bases left between them. From germline, CDR1 is MNHNY and CDR2 SVGAGI (reference sequence). In nucleotides, the CDR3 is TGTGCCAGCAGCTCGAGCTCCTACGAGCAGTACTTC. It is translated as CASSSSSYEQYF.

This clone appeared a few times. The chain has TRBV18 and TRBJ2-5; D might be TRBD1 (5 bases). Germline V gives CDR1 KGHSH, CDR2 LQKENI. V dropped 2 bases and J dropped 2 bases, with 9 bases sitting between them. CDR3 length: 14 amino acids. CDR3 in amino acids: CASSPLRTQETQYF. DNA for the CDR3: TGTGCCAGCTCACCATTAAGGACACAAGAGACCCAGTACTTC. The full variable domain, in which reference TRBV18 and TRBJ2-5 provide the parts outside the CDR3, is NAGVMQNPRHLVRRRGQEARLRCSPMKGHSHVYWYRQLPEEGLKFMVYLQKENIIDESGMPKERFSAEFPKEGPSILRIQQVVRGDSAAYFCASSPLRTQETQYFGPGTRLLVL.